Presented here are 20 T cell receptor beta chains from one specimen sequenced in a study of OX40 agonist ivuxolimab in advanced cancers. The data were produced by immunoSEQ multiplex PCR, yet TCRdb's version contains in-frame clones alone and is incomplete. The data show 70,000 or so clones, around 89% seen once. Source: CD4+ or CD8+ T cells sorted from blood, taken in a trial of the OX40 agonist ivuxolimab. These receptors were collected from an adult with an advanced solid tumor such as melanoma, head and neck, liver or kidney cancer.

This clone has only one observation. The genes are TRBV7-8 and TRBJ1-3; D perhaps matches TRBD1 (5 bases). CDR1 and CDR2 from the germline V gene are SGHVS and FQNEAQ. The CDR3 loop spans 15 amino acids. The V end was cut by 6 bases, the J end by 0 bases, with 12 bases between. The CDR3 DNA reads TGTGCCAGCAGACGGACACTATCCTCTGGAAACACCATATATTTT. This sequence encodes CASRRTLSSGNTIYF.

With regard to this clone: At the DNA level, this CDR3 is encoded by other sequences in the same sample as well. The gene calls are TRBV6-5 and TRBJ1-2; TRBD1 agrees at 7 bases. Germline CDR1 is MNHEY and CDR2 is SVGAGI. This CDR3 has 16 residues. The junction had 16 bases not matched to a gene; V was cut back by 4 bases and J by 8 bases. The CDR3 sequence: CASSLGSTGSLVGYTF. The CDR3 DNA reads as TGTGCCAGCAGTTTGGGCTCGACAGGGAGCTTAGTAGGCTACACCTTC.

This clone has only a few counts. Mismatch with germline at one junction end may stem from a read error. Here the CDR3 DNA reads TGCGCCAGCGGAGACTCCCACGGCACCGATACGCAGTATTTT. This encodes CASGDSHGTDTQYF. V usage is TRBV5-1 and J usage is TRBJ2-3; no clear D gene. CDR3 length: 14 amino acids. CDR1 is SGHRS and CDR2 is YFSETQ in the germline V gene.

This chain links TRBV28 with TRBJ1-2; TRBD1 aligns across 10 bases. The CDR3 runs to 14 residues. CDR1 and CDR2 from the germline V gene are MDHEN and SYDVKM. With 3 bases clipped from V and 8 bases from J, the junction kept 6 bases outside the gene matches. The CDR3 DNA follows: TGTGCCAGCAGTTTTAGGACAGGGGGTTTCGGCTACACCTTC. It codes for CASSFRTGGFGYTF.

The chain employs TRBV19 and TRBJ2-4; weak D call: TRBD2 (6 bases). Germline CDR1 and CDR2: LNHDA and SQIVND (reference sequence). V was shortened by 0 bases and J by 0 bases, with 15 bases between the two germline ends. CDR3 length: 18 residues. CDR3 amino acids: CASSIDLGGDLAKNIQYF. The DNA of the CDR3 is TGTGCCAGTAGTATAGATCTTGGAGGGGACCTAGCCAAAAACATTCAGTACTTC.

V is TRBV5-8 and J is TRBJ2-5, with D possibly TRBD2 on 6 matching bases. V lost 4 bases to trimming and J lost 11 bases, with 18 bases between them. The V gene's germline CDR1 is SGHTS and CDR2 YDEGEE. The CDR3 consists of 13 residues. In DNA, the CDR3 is TGTGCCAGCAGCCCGAGAGGGGACTGGGGGCAGTACTTC. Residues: CASSPRGDWGQYF. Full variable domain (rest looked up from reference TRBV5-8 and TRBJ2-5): EAGVTQSPTHLIKTRGQQATLRCSPISGHTSVYWYQQALGLGLQFLLWYDEGEERNRGNFPPRFSGRQFPNYSSELNVNALELEDSALYLCASSPRGDWGQYFGPGTRLLVL.

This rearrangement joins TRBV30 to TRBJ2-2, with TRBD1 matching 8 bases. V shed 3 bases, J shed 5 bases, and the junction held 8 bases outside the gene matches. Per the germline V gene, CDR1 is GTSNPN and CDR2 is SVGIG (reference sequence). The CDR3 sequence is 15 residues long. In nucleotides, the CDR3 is TGTGCCTGGAGGATAAGGACAGGGATAACCGGGGAGCTGTTTTTT. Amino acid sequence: CAWRIRTGITGELFF.

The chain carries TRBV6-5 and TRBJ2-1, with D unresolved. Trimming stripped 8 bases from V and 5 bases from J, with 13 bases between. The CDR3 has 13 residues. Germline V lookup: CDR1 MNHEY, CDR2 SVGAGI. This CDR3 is CASRVRRDNEQFF. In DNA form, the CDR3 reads TGTGCCAGCCGGGTGAGGAGAGACAATGAGCAGTTCTTC.

This CDR3 is CASSLPGRATNEKLFF. CDR3 coding DNA: TGTGCCAGCAGCTTACCGGGACGAGCAACTAATGAAAAACTGTTTTTT. The chain is built from TRBV5-8 and TRBJ1-4; TRBD1 might be the D (5 bases). Germline V gene data show CDR1 as SGHTS and CDR2 as YDEGEE. The CDR3 runs 16 residues. V was clipped by 2 bases and J by 0 bases, with 11 bases between them.

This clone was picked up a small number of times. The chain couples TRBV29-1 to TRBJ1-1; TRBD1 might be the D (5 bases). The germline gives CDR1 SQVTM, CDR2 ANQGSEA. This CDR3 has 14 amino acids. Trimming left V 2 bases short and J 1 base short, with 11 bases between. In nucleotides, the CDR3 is TGCAGCGTTGAAAAGACAGTGGGGAACACTGAAGCTTTCTTT. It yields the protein CSVEKTVGNTEAFF.

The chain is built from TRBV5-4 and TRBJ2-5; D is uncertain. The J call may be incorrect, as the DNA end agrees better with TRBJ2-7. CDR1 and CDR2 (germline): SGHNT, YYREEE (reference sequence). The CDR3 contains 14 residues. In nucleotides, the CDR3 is TGTGCCAGCAGTAACGGACGGAGCTCCTACGAGCAGTACTTC. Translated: CASSNGRSSYEQYF.

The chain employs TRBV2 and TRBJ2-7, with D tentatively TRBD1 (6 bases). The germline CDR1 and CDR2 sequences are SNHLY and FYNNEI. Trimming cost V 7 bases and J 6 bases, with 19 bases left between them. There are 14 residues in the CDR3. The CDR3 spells CASTYTPTGSEQYF. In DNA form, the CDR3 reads TGTGCCAGCACCTACACACCGACAGGCAGCGAGCAGTACTTC.

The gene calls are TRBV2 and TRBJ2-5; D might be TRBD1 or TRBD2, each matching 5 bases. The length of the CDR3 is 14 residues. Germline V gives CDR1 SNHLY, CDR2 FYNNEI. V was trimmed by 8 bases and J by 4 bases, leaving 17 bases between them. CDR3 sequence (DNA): TGTGCCAGCCGAGGGGCCCAAGGGGTAGAGACCCAGTACTTC. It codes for CASRGAQGVETQYF.

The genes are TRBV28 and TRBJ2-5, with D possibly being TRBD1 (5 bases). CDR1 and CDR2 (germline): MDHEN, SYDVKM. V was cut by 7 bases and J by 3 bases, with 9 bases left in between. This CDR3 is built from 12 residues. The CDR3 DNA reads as TGTGCCAGCACGCCAGGGAAAGAGACCCAGTACTTC. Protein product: CASTPGKETQYF.

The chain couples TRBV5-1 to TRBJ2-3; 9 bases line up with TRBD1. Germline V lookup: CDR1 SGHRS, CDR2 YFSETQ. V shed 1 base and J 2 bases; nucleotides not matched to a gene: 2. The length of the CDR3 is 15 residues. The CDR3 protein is CASSLTGGVTDTQYF. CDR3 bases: TGCGCCAGCAGCTTGACAGGGGGCGTCACAGATACGCAGTATTTT.

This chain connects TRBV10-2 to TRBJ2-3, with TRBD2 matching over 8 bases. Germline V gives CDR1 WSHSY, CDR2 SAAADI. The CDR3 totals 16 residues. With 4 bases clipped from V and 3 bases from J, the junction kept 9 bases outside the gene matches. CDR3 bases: TGCGCCAGCAGTGTCAGTGCGGGAGGAACTACAGATACGCAGTATTTT. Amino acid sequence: CASSVSAGGTTDTQYF.

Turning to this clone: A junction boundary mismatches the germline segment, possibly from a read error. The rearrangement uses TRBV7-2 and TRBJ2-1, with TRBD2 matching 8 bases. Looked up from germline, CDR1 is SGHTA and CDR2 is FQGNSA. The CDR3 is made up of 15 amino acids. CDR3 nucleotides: TGTGCCAGCAGCGTAGCTAGCGGGCCATACAATGAGCAGTTCTTC. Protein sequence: CASSVASGPYNEQFF.

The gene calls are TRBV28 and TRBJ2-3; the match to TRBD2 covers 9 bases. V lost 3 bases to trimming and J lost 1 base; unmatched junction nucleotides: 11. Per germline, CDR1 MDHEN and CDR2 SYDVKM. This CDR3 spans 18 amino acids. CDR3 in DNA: TGTGCCAGCAGTTTTAGGGCACCGAGCGGGAGGCGCACAGATACGCAGTATTTT. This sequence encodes CASSFRAPSGRRTDTQYF.

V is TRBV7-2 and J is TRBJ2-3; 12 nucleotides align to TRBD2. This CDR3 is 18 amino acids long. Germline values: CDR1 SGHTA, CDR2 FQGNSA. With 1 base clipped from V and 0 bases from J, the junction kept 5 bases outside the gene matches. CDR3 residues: CASSLDWTSGVSTDTQYF. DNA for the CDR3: TGTGCCAGCAGCTTAGATTGGACTAGCGGGGTTAGCACAGATACGCAGTATTTT. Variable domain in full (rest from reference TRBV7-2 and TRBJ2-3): GAGVSQSPSNKVTEKGKDVELRCDPISGHTALYWYRQSLGQGLEFLIYFQGNSAPDKSGLPSDRFSAERTGGSVSTLTIQRTQQEDSAVYLCASSLDWTSGVSTDTQYFGPGTRLTVL.

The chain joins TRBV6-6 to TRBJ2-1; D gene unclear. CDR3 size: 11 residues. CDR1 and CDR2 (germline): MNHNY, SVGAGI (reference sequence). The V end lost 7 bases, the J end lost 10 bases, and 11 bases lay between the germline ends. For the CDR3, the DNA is TGTGCCAGCACGGGCAGTCGGGAGCAGTTCTTC. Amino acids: CASTGSREQFF.